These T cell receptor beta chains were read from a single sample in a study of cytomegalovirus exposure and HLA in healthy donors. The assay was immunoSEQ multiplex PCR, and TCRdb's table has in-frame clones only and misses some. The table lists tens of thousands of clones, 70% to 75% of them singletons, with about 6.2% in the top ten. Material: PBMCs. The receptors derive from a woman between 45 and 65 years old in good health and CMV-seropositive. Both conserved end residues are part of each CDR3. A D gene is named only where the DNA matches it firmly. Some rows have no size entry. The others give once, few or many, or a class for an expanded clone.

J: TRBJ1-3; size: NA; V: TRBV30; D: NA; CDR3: CAWRIPSGTSGNTIYF; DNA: TGTGCCTGGAGAATCCCAAGCGGGACCTCTGGAAACACCATATATTTT
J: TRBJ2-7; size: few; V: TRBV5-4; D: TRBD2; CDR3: CASSFGTSSYEQYF; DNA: TGTGCCAGCAGTTTTGGGACTAGCAGCTACGAGCAGTACTTC
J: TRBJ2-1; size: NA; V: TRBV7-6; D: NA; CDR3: CASSLLLDSLEQFF; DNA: TGTGCCAGCAGCTTACTACTCGACTCTCTTGAGCAGTTCTTC
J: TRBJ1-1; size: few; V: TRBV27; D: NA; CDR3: CASVAGRGFMNTEAFF; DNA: TGTGCCAGTGTAGCGGGACGGGGGTTTATGAACACTGAAGCTTTCTTT
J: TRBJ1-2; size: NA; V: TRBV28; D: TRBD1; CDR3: CASSLGQVARGYTF; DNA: TGTGCCAGCAGTCTCGGACAGGTTGCCCGTGGCTACACCTTC
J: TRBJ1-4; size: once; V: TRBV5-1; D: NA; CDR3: CASSSGGSEKLFF; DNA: TGCGCCAGCAGCTCCGGGGGGAGTGAAAAACTGTTTTTT
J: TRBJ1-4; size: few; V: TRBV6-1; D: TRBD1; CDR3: CASSEATGTGAEKLFF; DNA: TGTGCCAGCAGTGAAGCGACCGGGACAGGGGCTGAAAAACTGTTTTTT
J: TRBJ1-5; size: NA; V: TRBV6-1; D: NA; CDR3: CASSEAQSVGQPQHF; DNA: TGTGCCAGCAGTGAAGCCCAATCAGTCGGGCAGCCCCAGCATTTT
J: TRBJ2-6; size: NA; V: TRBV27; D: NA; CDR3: CASSFFIATGPNVLTF; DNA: TGTGCCAGCAGCTTCTTTATAGCCACAGGGCCCAACGTCCTGACTTTC
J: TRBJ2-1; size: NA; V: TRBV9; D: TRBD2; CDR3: CASSVSGMVSYNEQFF; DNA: TGTGCCAGCAGCGTAAGCGGGATGGTGTCCTACAATGAGCAGTTCTTC
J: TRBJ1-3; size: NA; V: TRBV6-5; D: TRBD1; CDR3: CASRLTGGIGNTIYF; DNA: TGTGCCAGCAGATTGACAGGGGGCATTGGAAACACCATATATTTT
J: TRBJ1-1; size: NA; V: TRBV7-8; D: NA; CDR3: CASSLVAGSAEAFF; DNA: TGTGCCAGCAGCTTAGTGGCGGGGTCCGCTGAAGCTTTCTTT
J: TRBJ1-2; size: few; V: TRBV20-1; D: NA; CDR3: CRCGETDGYTF; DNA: TGCCGATGTGGGGAGACGGATGGCTACACCTTC
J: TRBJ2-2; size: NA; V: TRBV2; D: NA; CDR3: CASREGLPGELFF; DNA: TGTGCCAGCAGGGAGGGTTTACCCGGGGAGCTGTTTTTT
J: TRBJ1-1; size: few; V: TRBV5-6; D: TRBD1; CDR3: CASSGTGFDTEAFF; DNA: TGTGCCAGCAGCGGGACAGGGTTTGACACTGAAGCTTTCTTT
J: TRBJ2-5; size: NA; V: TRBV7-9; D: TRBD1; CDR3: CASSLGTGVAETQYF; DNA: TGTGCCAGCAGCTTGGGGACAGGGGTAGCAGAGACCCAGTACTTC
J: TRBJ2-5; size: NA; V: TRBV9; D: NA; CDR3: CASSAQTRQETQYF; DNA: TGTGCCAGCAGCGCGCAAACGCGACAAGAGACCCAGTACTTC
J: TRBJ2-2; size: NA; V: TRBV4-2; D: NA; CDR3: CASSPNQGELFF; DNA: TGTGCCAGCAGCCCAAACCAGGGGGAGCTGTTTTTT
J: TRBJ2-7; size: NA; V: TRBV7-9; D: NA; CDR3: CASSLAVNYEQYF; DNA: TGTGCCAGCAGCTTAGCCGTAAATTACGAGCAGTACTTC
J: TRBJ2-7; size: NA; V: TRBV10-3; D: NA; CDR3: CAIRPSRDFHYEQYF; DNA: TGTGCCATCAGGCCATCCCGGGACTTCCACTACGAGCAGTACTTC
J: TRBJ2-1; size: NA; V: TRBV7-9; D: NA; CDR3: CASSLGSDGSYNEQFF; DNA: TGTGCCAGCAGCTTAGGGAGCGACGGCTCCTACAATGAGCAGTTCTTC
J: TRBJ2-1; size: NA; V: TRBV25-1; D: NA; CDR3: CASSDLSYNEQFF; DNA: TGTGCCAGCAGTGACCTATCCTACAATGAGCAGTTCTTC
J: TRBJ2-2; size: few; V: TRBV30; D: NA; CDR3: CAWSVRQRLNTGELFF; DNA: TGTGCCTGGAGTGTCCGACAGAGGTTAAACACCGGGGAGCTGTTTTTT
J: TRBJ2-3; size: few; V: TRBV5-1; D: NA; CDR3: CASSLIGTSTDTQYF; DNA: TGCGCCAGCAGCTTAATCGGGACTAGCACAGATACGCAGTATTTT
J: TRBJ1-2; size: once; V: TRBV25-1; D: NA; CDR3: CASSASYGYTF; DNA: TGTGCCAGCAGTGCGAGCTATGGCTACACCTTC
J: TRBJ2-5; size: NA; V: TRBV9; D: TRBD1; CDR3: CASSVGDRGQGTQYF; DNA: TGTGCCAGCAGCGTAGGGGACAGGGGGCAAGGGACCCAGTACTTC
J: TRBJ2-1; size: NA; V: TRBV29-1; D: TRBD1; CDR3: CSVKTGTVPGVSNEQFF; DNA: TGCAGCGTCAAGACAGGGACCGTCCCAGGGGTTAGCAATGAGCAGTTCTTC
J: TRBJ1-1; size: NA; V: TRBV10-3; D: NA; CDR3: CAISESLGGYTEAFF; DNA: TGTGCCATCAGTGAGTCGCTTGGGGGCTACACTGAAGCTTTCTTT
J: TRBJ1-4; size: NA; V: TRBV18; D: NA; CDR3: CASSPRQQDEKLFF; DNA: TGTGCCAGCTCACCCAGACAGCAAGATGAAAAACTGTTTTTT
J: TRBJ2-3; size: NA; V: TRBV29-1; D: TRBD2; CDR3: CSVSLLSGRAPDTQYF; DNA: TGCAGCGTTAGCCTCCTTAGCGGGAGGGCCCCAGATACGCAGTATTTT
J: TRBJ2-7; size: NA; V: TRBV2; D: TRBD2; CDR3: CASSVAGEGSGQYF; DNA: TGTGCCAGCAGTGTGGCGGGAGAGGGTTCGGGGCAGTACTTC
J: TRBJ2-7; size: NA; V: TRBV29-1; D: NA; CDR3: CSVLRGNSYEQYF; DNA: TGCAGCGTCCTTAGGGGAAACTCCTACGAGCAGTACTTC
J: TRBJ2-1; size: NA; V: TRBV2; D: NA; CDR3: CASSPRGISYNEQFF; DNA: TGTGCCAGCAGTCCGCGGGGCATCTCCTACAATGAGCAGTTCTTC
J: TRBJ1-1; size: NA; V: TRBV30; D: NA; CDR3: CAWTTGRGTEAFF; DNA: TGTGCCTGGACCACCGGGAGGGGCACTGAAGCTTTCTTT
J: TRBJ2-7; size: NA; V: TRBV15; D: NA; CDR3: CATSRRWGGASSYEQYF; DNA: TGTGCCACCAGCAGACGATGGGGGGGGGCTAGCTCCTACGAGCAGTACTTC
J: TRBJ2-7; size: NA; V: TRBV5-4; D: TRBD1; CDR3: CASSWGTGVYEQYF; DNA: TGTGCCAGCAGCTGGGGGACAGGGGTCTACGAGCAGTACTTC
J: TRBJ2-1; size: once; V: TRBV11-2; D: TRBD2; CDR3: CASSLSLAGGPHEQFF; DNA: TGTGCCAGCAGCTTATCACTAGCGGGAGGGCCCCATGAGCAGTTCTTC
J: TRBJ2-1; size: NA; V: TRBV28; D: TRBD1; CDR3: CASSSRTGGVPLEQFF; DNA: TGTGCCAGCAGTTCAAGGACAGGGGGCGTTCCCCTTGAGCAGTTCTTC
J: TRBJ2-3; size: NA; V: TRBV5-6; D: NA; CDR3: CASSYLRKGLTGDTQYF; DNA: TGTGCCAGCAGCTACCTAAGAAAGGGCCTCACAGGGGATACGCAGTATTTT
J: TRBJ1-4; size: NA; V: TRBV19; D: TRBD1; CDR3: CASSIDGTGHEKLFF; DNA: TGTGCCAGTAGTATCGACGGGACAGGTCATGAAAAACTGTTTTTT
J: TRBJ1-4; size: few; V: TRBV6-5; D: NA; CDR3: CASSYAESNEKLFF; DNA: TGTGCCAGCAGTTACGCAGAATCTAATGAAAAACTGTTTTTT
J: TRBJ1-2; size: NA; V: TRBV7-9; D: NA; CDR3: CASSLMFRRDGDYGYTF; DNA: TGTGCCAGCAGCTTAATGTTTAGGAGGGACGGAGACTATGGCTACACCTTC
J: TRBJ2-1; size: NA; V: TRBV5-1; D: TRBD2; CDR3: CASSLTLVAGVYNEQFF; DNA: TGCGCCAGCAGCTTGACACTCGTAGCGGGAGTCTACAATGAGCAGTTCTTC
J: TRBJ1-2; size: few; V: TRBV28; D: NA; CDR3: CASSFLMGRGYTF; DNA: TGTGCCAGCAGTTTTTTAATGGGGCGGGGCTACACCTTC
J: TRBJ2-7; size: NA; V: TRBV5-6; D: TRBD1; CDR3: CASSLPGTGREQYF; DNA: TGTGCCAGCAGCTTGCCCGGGACAGGGCGTGAGCAGTACTTC
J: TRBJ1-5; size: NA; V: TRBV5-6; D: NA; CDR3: CASSLRGKPQHF; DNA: TGTGCCAGCAGCTTGAGGGGGAAGCCCCAGCATTTT
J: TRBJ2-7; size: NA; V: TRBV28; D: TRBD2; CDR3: CASSGGSPPSSYEQYF; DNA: TGTGCCAGCAGCGGCGGGAGTCCACCTAGCTCCTACGAGCAGTACTTC
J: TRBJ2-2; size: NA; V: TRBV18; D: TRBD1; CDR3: CASSGTGATGELFF; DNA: TGTGCCAGCTCAGGGACAGGGGCCACCGGGGAGCTGTTTTTT
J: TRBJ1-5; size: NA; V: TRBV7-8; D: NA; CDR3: CASSVVGQPQHF; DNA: TGTGCCAGCAGCGTAGTCGGGCAGCCCCAGCATTTT